This TCR beta chain was identified during a study of T cell responses to AZD1222 COVID-19 vaccine. Study-wide context: Pooled in the analysis were second doses at about 4 or about 12 weeks. Study-wide findings and caveats: Unmutated variant regions are reportedly targeted by nearly half of spike-specific TCRs. Seropositive status at baseline applied to only six AZD1222 recipients. Elevations in Spike-specific TCR breadth and depth followed administration of two AZD1222 doses.

A remark on this clone: Its antigen is currently unknown.

V trimming: 3 bases; J trimming: 5 bases; junction bases outside the gene matches: 9. The CDR3 length is 16 residues. Looked up from germline, CDR1 is MDHEN and CDR2 is SYDVKM. Using immunoSEQ multiplex PCR, the repertoire was profiled, and TCRdb retains in-frame clones only, with some absent. Here the sample spans roughly 130,000 clones, approximately 90% being singletons. This clonotype was sampled from an adult in good health. This chain links TRBV28 with TRBJ2-1, with 8 bases identical to TRBD2. The source was peripheral blood, collected on day 0 of AZD1222 vaccination. The DNA for the CDR3 is TGTGCCAGCAGTTTGATCTGGGCGGGAGGTCACAATGAGCAGTTCTTC. Encoded protein: CASSLIWAGGHNEQFF.